This T cell receptor (beta chain) was retrieved from a study of CD8+ T cells in alopecia areata. As the sequencing template, cDNA was produced by extracting RNA and reverse transcribing it. Sequencing was performed with immunoSEQ multiplex PCR; in TCRdb, only in-frame clones are kept and a portion is missing. Of 150,000 to 200,000 clones listed, roughly 60% were seen once; the top ten hold 1%. Treatment meaning: oral pan-JAK inhibitor, 5-10 mg twice daily. This CDR3 comprises 18 residues. Germline V lookup: CDR1 LGHNA, CDR2 YSLEER. The V and J ends lost 0 bases and 4 bases respectively, with 21 bases between them.

The clonotype comes from a human donor with alopecia areata. The V and J genes are TRBV4-3 and TRBJ1-1; D ambiguous. Here the sequenced sample was CD4+ T cells sorted from blood, taken at week 24, from a patient treated with tofacitinib. The CDR3 bases are TGCGCCAGCAGCCAAGACGTCGGGTTAAGCCTAGTGGGCACTGAAGCTTTCTTT. Translation: CASSQDVGLSLVGTEAFF.